The T cell receptor beta chain under discussion was sequenced for a study of CD8 T cells in Susac syndrome (dated by TCRdb to between 2019 and 2020). The study in broad terms: Repertoire sequencing was used to test whether CD8+ T cell activation and differentiation in Susac syndrome was antigen driven. Clonality of the CD8+ T cell repertoire was compared between roughly twelve healthy donors, roughly 14 Susac syndrome patients and some 15 multiple sclerosis patients. Broader findings and caveats from the paper: The study acknowledged that relatively few individuals were included in the TCR sequencing and HLA analysis.

Peripheral blood CD8+ and CD4+ T cells from healthy donors, Susac syndrome patients and multiple sclerosis patients were profiled using high-throughput TCR beta sequencing. The multiple sclerosis controls were treatment-naive patients who had stable or active relapsing-remitting disease and met the revised McDonald criteria. Bulk CD8+ and CD4+ T cells were purified by magnetic negative isolation, while CD8+ TEMRA cells were enriched using FACS. Blood was collected in EDTA tubes and processed within 24 hours, with PBMCs isolated through density gradient centrifugation. PBMCs intended for TCR sequencing were frozen in liquid nitrogen and were later thawed in a 37 degrees C water bath. A purity of at least 90% was achieved for sorted or isolated CD4+, CD8+ and CD8+ TEMRA cells. CDR1 is given as MNHEY and CDR2 as SMNVEV, both from the germline V gene (reference sequence). Trimmed from V: 6 bases; trimmed from J: 0 bases; junction bases lacking a gene match: 4. Including the terminal cysteine and phenylalanine, the CDR3 comprises 14 residues. The kept DNA is CDR3 alone, 42 bases in frame from the first base.

RNA was extracted with the RNeasy kit and roughly 0.45 to 1 ug was reverse transcribed using random hexamers. TCR beta CDR3 regions were amplified with the immunoSEQ multiplex PCR assay covering 54 Vbeta and 13 Jbeta segments. Bias from PCR amplification was corrected by using a synthetic template baseline for primer optimization and for computational correction. Processing in the source paper ran as follows. Reads were annotated to V, D and J genes per IMGT and analyzed with immunoSEQ Analyzer, keeping only productive sequences. Clonality was calculated as one minus the Shannon entropy normalized by log2 of the number of productive unique sequences. For each patient and control, public and private clones were evaluated within the 100 most prevalent clones. Susac-specific clones were defined as absent from healthy and MS cohorts, approximately 1,000 published viral clones and other ImmuneACCESS disease sequences. TCRdb reprocessing: public reads trimmed at Q25 with fastp, clones called with MiXCR, in-frame beta chains kept. Rows matching on CDR3 protein sequence are summarized as one entry with the most common DNA and genes. What appears here as the V and J calls and clone size reflects TCRdb's work, not the paper's. This sample has some 260,000 distinct CDR3 sequences in its table, and roughly 84% of those were observed once. The biggest ten clones account for 0.11% of the sample.

Worth noting for this clonotype: Which antigen it targets is not known. Base qualities are not at hand, and no much larger clone is one base apart.

The V gene is TRBV27 and the J gene is TRBJ1-1; the junction holds 7 bases that match TRBD1. Sequencing was performed on CD8+ T cells from PBMCs. The TCR comes from a human donor with multiple sclerosis. The DNA reads as follows: TGTGCCAGCAGCAAAGACAGGGTGAACACTGAAGCTTTCTTT. Its protein product is CASSKDRVNTEAFF.